The following is a TCR beta chain sequence with its context. The target antigen is unknown. Other nucleotide sequences from this sample produce the same CDR3. These data are taken from a study of cytomegalovirus exposure and HLA in healthy donors. General study results and limits: Later analysis identified a missense DCLRE1C variant that was linked to TCR beta V- and J-gene trimming. Most TCR sequences proved rare, with some public TCRs found in many donors. In a later analysis, HLA-associated beta chains showed higher expansion and lower generation probabilities than comparable chains. Being productive about 87% or about 30% of the time was typical of most TCR beta V segments in an earlier analysis.

Researchers ran the PCR with 60 Vbeta and 13 Jbeta primers. TCRdb's table, derived via immunoSEQ multiplex PCR, lists solely in-frame clones and lacks some. With 190,000 or so clones in the sample, the ten largest clones hold 0.7% to 0.8%. Trimming cost V 1 base and J 5 bases, with 17 bases left between them. CDR3 length equals 16 residues. CDR1 and CDR2 from the germline V gene are MNHNS and SASEGT. Sequencing input: PBMCs. This sequence originates from a boy aged 10-17 years in good health and CMV-seronegative. The chain recombines TRBV6-1 with TRBJ1-2, with D perhaps matching TRBD1 (5 bases). The CDR3 region is CASSEGSGGIYYGYTF. Here the CDR3 DNA reads TGTGCCAGCAGTGAAGGTTCCGGGGGTATCTATTATGGCTACACCTTC.